These T cell receptor beta chains were read from a single sample in a study of T cell responses to AZD1222 COVID-19 vaccine. The protocol was immunoSEQ multiplex PCR, while the TCRdb copy is restricted to in-frame clones and leaves out a portion. This table has 150,000 to 200,000 clones, roughly nine tenths appearing once. This specimen consisted of peripheral blood, obtained 28 days after the second AZD1222 dose. These receptors were taken from an adult who received the AZD1222 COVID-19 vaccine. CDR3s include the opening cysteine and the closing phenylalanine or tryptophan. The order of the fields is CDR3 protein, CDR3 DNA, clone size, D gene, J gene, V gene. The D gene is left open where the match is weak. Size is stated for part of the rows, as once, few or many counts, or as a class when the clone is expanded.

CVSRPGPPDTQYF	TGTGTCTCACGACCAGGTCCCCCAGATACGCAGTATTTT	-	-	TRBJ2-3	TRBV6-5
CATTIREAHGYTF	TGTGCCACCACCATTCGGGAGGCCCATGGCTACACCTTC	once	-	TRBJ1-2	TRBV5-6
CASSPRGNYGYTF	TGTGCCAGCAGCCCGAGGGGTAACTATGGCTACACCTTC	-	-	TRBJ1-2	TRBV5-6
CASSEGQGYSPLHF	TGTGCCAGCAGTGAGGGACAGGGTTATTCACCCCTCCACTTT	-	TRBD1	TRBJ1-6	TRBV6-1
CASSLGSGLPEAFF	TGTGCCAGCAGCTTAGGATCAGGGCTCCCTGAAGCTTTCTTT	-	-	TRBJ1-1	TRBV7-2
CASSLTSRGSNEKLFF	TGTGCCAGCAGCTTAACTTCCCGGGGATCTAATGAAAAACTGTTTTTT	once	-	TRBJ1-4	TRBV7-6
CASSYRALATGELFF	TGTGCCAGCAGTTACCGGGCTTTGGCCACCGGGGAGCTGTTTTTT	once	-	TRBJ2-2	TRBV6-5
CASSYGSSLAKNIQYF	TGTGCCAGCAGTTACGGTAGCTCATTAGCCAAAAACATTCAGTACTTC	-	-	TRBJ2-4	TRBV6-6
CASSRDGSSGNTIYF	TGTGCCAGCAGTCGGGACGGTAGCTCTGGAAACACCATATATTTT	-	-	TRBJ1-3	TRBV6-5
CASSDGFSYEQYF	TGTGCCAGCTCGGACGGTTTCTCCTACGAGCAGTACTTC	-	-	TRBJ2-7	TRBV18
CASSLGQVSTDTQYF	TGTGCCAGCAGCCTCGGACAGGTCAGCACAGATACGCAGTATTTT	-	TRBD1	TRBJ2-3	TRBV7-9
CASRGADPITYEQYF	TGTGCCAGCCGAGGGGCGGACCCGATAACCTACGAGCAGTACTTC	once	-	TRBJ2-7	TRBV6-5
CASSLYGGGQKETQYF	TGTGCCAGCAGTTTATATGGAGGGGGCCAAAAAGAGACCCAGTACTTC	-	-	TRBJ2-5	TRBV27
CASSDTGGENIQYF	TGCGCCAGCAGCGATACAGGGGGGGAAAACATTCAGTACTTC	-	-	TRBJ2-4	TRBV5-1
CASTLIEGANEKLFF	TGTGCCAGCACCCTAATTGAGGGGGCTAATGAAAAACTGTTTTTT	-	-	TRBJ1-4	TRBV7-9
CASRSTVASGNTIYF	TGTGCCAGCAGGTCGACAGTAGCCTCTGGAAACACCATATATTTT	few	-	TRBJ1-3	TRBV2
CASKILGASYNEQFF	TGTGCCAGCAAAATTCTGGGCGCTTCCTACAATGAGCAGTTCTTC	-	-	TRBJ2-1	TRBV6-5
CASSFGNYEQYF	TGTGCCAGCAGTTTCGGCAATTACGAGCAGTACTTC	-	-	TRBJ2-7	TRBV12-3/TRBV12-4
CASSLLATYGYTF	TGTGCCAGCAGTTTATTGGCTACCTATGGCTACACCTTC	-	-	TRBJ1-2	TRBV12-3/TRBV12-4
CASSFGTGGYGTEAFF	TGCGCCAGCAGCTTCGGGACAGGGGGGTATGGCACTGAAGCTTTCTTT	-	TRBD1	TRBJ1-1	TRBV5-1
CASSYSLGGELFF	TGTGCCAGCAGTTACTCTCTGGGCGGGGAGCTGTTTTTT	-	-	TRBJ2-2	TRBV6-6
CASSTTGGIDEQFF	TGCGCCAGCAGCACCACAGGGGGTATCGATGAGCAGTTCTTC	-	TRBD1	TRBJ2-1	TRBV5-1
CASSAADRGRGEQYF	TGCGCCAGCAGTGCCGCGGACAGGGGGCGAGGCGAGCAGTACTTC	-	TRBD1	TRBJ2-7	TRBV10-1
CASSLGDGSNQPQHF	TGTGCCAGCAGCTTAGGAGACGGAAGCAATCAGCCCCAGCATTTT	once	-	TRBJ1-5	TRBV7-6
CASSNTGELFF	TGTGCCAGTAGTAATACCGGGGAGCTGTTTTTT	-	-	TRBJ2-2	TRBV19
CASTDRDGSYNEQFF	TGTGCCAGTACCGACAGGGACGGCTCCTACAATGAGCAGTTCTTC	-	TRBD1	TRBJ2-1	TRBV19
CASRDAGGPSREQYF	TGTGCCAGCAGGGACGCGGGGGGGCCGAGTCGGGAGCAGTACTTC	-	TRBD2	TRBJ2-7	TRBV6-6
CASSPPGPLSYNEQFF	TGTGCCAGCAGCCCGCCCGGACCTCTCTCCTACAATGAGCAGTTCTTC	-	-	TRBJ2-1	TRBV11-2
CASSSRTSGGETQYF	TGTGCCAGCAGCAGCAGGACTAGCGGGGGGGAGACCCAGTACTTC	-	TRBD2	TRBJ2-5	TRBV5-4
CATRLRGHTGELFF	TGTGCCACCAGGCTTAGGGGGCACACCGGGGAGCTGTTTTTT	-	TRBD1	TRBJ2-2	TRBV15
CASSLLAGGIAFF	TGTGCCAGCAGTTTATTGGCAGGGGGCATAGCTTTCTTT	-	TRBD1	TRBJ1-1	TRBV27
CASREQRLNYGYTF	TGTGCCAGCAGGGAACAGCGGCTTAACTATGGCTACACCTTC	-	-	TRBJ1-2	TRBV2